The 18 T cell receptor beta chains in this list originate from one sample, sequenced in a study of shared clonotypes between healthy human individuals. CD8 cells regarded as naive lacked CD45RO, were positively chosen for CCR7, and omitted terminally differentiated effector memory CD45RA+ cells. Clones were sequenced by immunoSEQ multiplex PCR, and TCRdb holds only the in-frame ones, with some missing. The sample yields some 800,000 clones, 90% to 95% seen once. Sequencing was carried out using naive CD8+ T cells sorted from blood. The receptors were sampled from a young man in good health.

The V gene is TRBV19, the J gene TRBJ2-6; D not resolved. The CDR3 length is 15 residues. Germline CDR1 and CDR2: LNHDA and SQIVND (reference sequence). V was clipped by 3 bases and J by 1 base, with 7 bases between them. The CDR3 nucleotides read TGTGCCAGTAGTATTGTGTCTTCTGGGGCCAACGTCCTGACTTTC. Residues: CASSIVSSGANVLTF. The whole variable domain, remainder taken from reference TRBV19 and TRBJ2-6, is DGGITQSPKYLFRKEGQNVTLSCEQNLNHDAMYWYRQDPGQGLRLIYYSQIVNDFQKGDIAEGYSVSREKKESFPLTVTSAQKNPTAFYLCASSIVSSGANVLTFGAGSRLTVL.

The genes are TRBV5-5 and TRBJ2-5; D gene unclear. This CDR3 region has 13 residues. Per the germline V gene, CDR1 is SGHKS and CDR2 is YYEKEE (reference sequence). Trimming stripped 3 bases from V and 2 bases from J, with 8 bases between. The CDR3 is CASSSPGQETQYF. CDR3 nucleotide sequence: TGTGCCAGCAGCTCTCCAGGACAAGAGACCCAGTACTTC.

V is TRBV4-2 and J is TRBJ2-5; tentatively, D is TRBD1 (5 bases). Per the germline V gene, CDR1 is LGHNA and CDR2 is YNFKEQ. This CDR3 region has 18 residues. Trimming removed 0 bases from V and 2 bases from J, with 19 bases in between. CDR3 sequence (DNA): TGTGCCAGCAGCCAAGATCCCAGTCCGGCAGGGTCACAAGAGACCCAGTACTTC. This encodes CASSQDPSPAGSQETQYF.

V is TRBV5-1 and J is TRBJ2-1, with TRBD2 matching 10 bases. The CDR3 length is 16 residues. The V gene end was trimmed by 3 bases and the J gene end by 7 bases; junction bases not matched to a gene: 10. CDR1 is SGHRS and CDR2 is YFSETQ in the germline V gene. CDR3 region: CASSWGPSGSTNEQFF. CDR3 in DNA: TGCGCCAGCAGCTGGGGACCTAGCGGGAGTACGAATGAGCAGTTCTTC.

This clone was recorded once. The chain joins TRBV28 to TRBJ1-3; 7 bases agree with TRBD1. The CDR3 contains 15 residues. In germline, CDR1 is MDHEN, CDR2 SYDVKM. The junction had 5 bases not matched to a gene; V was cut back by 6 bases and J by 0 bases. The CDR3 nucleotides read TGTGCCAGCAGACCCCGGACAGGCTCTGGAAACACCATATATTTT. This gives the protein CASRPRTGSGNTIYF.

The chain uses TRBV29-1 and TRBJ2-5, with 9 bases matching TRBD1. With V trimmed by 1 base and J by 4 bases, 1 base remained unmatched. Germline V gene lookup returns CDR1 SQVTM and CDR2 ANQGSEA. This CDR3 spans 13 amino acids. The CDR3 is CSVEVDRGETQYF. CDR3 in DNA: TGCAGCGTTGAAGTGGACAGGGGAGAGACCCAGTACTTC.

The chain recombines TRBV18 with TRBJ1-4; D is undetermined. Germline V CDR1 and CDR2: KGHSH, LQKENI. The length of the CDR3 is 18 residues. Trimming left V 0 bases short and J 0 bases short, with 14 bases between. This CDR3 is CASSPPGLQTATNEKLFF. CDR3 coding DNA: TGTGCCAGCTCACCACCCGGGCTGCAAACTGCAACTAATGAAAAACTGTTTTTT. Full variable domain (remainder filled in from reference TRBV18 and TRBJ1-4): NAGVMQNPRHLVRRRGQEARLRCSPMKGHSHVYWYRQLPEEGLKFMVYLQKENIIDESGMPKERFSAEFPKEGPSILRIQQVVRGDSAAYFCASSPPGLQTATNEKLFFGSGTQLSVL.

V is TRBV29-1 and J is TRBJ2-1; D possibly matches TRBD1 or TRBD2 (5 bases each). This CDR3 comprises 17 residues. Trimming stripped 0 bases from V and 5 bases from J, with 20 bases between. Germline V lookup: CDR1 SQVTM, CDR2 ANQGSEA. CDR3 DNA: TGCAGCGTTGAAGAATCAGCAGGGACCCGACCCGACAATGAGCAGTTCTTC. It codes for CSVEESAGTRPDNEQFF.

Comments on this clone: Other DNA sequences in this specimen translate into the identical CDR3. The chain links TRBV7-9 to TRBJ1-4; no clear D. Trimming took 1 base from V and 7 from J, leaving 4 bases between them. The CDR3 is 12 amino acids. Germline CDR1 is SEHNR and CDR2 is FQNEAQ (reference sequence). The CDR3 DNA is TGTGCCAGCAGCTTAGGCGGTGAAAAACTGTTTTTT. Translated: CASSLGGEKLFF. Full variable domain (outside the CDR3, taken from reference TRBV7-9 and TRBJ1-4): DTGVSQNPRHKITKRGQNVTFRCDPISEHNRLYWYRQTLGQGPEFLTYFQNEAQLEKSRLLSDRFSAERPKGSFSTLEIQRTEQGDSAMYLCASSLGGEKLFFGSGTQLSVL.

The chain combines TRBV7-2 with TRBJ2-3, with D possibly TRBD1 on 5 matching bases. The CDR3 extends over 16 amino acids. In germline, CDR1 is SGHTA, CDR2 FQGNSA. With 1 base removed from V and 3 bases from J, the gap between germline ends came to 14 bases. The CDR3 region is CASSLGVGRATDTQYF. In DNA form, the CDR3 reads TGTGCCAGCAGCTTAGGAGTTGGCAGGGCAACAGATACGCAGTATTTT.

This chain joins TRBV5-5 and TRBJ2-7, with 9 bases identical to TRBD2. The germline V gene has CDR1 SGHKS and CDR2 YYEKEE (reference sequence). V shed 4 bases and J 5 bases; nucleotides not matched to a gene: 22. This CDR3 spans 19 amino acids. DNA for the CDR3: TGTGCCAGCAGCCTTTACGGCCCTATAACCCAGCGGGAGGTCCACGAGCAGTACTTC. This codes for CASSLYGPITQREVHEQYF.

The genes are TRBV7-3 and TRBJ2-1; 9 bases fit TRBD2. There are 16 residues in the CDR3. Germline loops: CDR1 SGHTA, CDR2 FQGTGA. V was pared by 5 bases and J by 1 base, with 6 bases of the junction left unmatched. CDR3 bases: TGTGCCAGCAGCCCTAGCGGGATTGGGTCCTACAATGAGCAGTTCTTC. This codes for CASSPSGIGSYNEQFF.

CDR3 sequence: CASSQDRSRGVYEQYF. The CDR3 coding sequence is TGCGCCAGCAGCCAAGATCGTTCTAGAGGGGTCTACGAGCAGTACTTC. V usage is TRBV4-1 and J usage is TRBJ2-7, with D perhaps TRBD1 or TRBD2 (5 bases each). With 0 bases removed from V and 3 bases from J, the gap between germline ends came to 15 bases. The CDR3 consists of 16 residues. Per germline, CDR1 MGHRA and CDR2 YSYEKL.

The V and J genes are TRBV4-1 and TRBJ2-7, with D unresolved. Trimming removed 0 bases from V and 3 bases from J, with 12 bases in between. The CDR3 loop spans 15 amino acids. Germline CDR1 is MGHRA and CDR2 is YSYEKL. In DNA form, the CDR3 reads TGCGCCAGCAGCCAAGATATCGGGCGGAACTACGAGCAGTACTTC. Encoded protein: CASSQDIGRNYEQYF.

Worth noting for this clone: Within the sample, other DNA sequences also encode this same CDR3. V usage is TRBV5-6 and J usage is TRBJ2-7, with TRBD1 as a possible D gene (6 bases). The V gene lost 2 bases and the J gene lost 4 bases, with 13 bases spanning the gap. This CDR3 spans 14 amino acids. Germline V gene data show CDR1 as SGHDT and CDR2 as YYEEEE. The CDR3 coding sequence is TGTGCCAGCAGCTTCAGGGACAACCTATACGAGCAGTACTTC. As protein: CASSFRDNLYEQYF.

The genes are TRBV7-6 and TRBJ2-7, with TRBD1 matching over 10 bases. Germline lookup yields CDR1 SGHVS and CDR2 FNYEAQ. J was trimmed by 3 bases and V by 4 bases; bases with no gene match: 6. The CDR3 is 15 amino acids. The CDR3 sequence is CASSSPRTGGYEQYF. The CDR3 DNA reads TGTGCCAGCAGCTCCCCTAGGACAGGGGGCTACGAGCAGTACTTC.

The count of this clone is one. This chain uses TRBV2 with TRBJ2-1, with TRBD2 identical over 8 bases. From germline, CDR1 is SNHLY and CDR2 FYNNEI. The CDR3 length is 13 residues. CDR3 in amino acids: CAGSGSSYNEQFF. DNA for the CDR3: TGTGCAGGGAGCGGGAGCTCCTACAATGAGCAGTTCTTC.

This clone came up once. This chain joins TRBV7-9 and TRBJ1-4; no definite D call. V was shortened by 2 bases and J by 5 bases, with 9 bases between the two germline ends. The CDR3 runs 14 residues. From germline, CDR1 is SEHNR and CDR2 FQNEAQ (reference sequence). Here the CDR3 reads CASSLTNLNEKLFF. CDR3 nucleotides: TGTGCCAGCAGCTTAACAAACTTGAATGAAAAACTGTTTTTT.